This TCR beta chain was identified in a study of technical replicates of blood from several donors. This clone appeared a single time. The protocol was immunoSEQ multiplex PCR, while the TCRdb copy is restricted to in-frame clones and leaves out a portion. The sample consists of about 97,000 clones, about 95% of them appearing once. This sequence was found in a human donor in good health. Sample: T cells isolated from PBMCs.

The CDR3 protein is CASSQSGGFSGANVLTF. CDR3 bases: TGTGCCAGCAGCCAATCGGGAGGGTTCTCTGGGGCCAACGTCCTGACTTTC. The chain joins TRBV16 to TRBJ2-6; 7 nucleotides match TRBD2. CDR3 size: 17 residues. CDR1 KGHSY and CDR2 FQNENV come from the germline V gene. V dropped 0 bases and J dropped 0; count of bases not matched to a gene: 2.